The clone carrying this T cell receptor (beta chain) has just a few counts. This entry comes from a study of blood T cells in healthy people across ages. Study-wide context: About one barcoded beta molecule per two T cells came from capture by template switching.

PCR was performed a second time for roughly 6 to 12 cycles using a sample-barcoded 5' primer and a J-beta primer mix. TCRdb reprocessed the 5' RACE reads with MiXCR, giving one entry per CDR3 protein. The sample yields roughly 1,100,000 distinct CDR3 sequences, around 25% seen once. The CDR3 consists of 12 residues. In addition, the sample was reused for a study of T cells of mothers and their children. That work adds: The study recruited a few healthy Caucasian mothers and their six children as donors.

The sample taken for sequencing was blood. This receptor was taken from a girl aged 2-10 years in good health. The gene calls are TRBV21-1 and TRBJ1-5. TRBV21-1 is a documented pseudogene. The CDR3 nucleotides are TGTGCCAGCAGCAAAGAGCAACAGCCCCAGCATTTT. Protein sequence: CASSKEQQPQHF.